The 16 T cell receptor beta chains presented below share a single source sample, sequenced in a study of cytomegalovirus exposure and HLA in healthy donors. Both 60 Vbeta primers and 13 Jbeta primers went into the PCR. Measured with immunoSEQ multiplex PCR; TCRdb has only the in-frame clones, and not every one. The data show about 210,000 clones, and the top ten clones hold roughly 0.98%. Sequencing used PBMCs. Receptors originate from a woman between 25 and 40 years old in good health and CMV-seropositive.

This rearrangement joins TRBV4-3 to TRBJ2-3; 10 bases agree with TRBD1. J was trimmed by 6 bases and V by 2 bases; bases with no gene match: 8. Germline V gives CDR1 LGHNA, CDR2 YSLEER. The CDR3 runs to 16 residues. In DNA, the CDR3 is TGCGCCAGCAGCCAACTCCGGGACAGGGGAGGGGATACGCAGTATTTT. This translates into CASSQLRDRGGDTQYF.

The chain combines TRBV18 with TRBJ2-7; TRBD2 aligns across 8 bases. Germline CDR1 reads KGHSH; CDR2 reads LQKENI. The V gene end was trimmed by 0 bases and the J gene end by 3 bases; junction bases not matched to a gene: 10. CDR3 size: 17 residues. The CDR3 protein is CASSPPTGYSGNYEQYF. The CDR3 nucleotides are TGTGCCAGCTCACCACCAACCGGGTATAGCGGGAACTACGAGCAGTACTTC.

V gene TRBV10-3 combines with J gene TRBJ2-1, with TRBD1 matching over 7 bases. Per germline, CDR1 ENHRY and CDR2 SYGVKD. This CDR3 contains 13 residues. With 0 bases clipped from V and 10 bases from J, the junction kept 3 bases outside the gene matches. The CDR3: CAISESLGGEQFF. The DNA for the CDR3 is TGTGCCATCAGTGAGTCGTTAGGGGGCGAGCAGTTCTTC.

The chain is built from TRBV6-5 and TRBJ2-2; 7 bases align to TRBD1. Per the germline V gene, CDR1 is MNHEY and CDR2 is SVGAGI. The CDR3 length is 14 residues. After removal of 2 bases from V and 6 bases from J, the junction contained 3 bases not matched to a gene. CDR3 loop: CASSYRQGPGELFF. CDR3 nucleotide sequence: TGTGCCAGCAGTTACCGACAGGGCCCCGGGGAGCTGTTTTTT.

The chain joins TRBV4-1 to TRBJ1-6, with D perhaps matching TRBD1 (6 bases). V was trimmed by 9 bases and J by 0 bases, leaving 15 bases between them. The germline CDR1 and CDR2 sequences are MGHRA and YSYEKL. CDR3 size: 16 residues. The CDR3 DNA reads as TGCGCCAGTAGTCAAACAGGGATCTCCTATAATTCACCCCTCCACTTT. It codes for CASSQTGISYNSPLHF.

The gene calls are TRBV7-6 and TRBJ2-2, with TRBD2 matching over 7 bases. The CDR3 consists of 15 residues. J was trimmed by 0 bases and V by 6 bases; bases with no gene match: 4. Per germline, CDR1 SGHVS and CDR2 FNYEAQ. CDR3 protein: CASSKRGSNTGELFF. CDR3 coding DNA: TGTGCCAGCAGTAAGCGGGGCTCGAACACCGGGGAGCTGTTTTTT.

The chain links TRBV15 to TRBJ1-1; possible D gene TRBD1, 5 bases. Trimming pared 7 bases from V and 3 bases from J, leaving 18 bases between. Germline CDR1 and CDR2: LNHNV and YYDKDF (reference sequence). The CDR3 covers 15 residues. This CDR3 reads CATTWGDETDTEAFF. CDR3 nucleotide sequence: TGTGCCACCACCTGGGGGGATGAGACGGACACTGAAGCTTTCTTT.

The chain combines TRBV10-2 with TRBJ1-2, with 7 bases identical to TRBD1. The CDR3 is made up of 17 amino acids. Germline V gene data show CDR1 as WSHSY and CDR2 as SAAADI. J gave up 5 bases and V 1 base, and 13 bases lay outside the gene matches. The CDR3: CASSEWGQSSNPYGYTF. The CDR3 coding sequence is TGCGCCAGCAGTGAGTGGGGACAGTCATCCAACCCTTATGGCTACACCTTC.

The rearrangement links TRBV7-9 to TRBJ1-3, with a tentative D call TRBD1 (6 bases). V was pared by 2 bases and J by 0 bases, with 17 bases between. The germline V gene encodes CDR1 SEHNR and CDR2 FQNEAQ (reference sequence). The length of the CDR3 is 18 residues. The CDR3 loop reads CASSLFGEGGFSGNTIYF. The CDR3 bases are TGTGCCAGCAGCTTATTTGGGGAGGGGGGTTTCTCTGGAAACACCATATATTTT.

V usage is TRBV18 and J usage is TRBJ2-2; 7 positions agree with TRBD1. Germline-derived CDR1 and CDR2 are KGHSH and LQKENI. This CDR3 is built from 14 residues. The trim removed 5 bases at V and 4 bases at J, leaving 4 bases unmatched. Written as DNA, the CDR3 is TGTGCCAGCTCAGAAAGACAGGGCACCGGGGAGCTGTTTTTT. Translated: CASSERQGTGELFF.

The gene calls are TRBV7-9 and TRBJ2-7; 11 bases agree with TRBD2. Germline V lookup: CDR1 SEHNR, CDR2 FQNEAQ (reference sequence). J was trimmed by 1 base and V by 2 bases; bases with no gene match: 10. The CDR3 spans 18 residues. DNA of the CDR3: TGTGCCAGCAGCTTACCCCTACTAGCGGGAGAAAGGTCCTACGAGCAGTACTTC. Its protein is CASSLPLLAGERSYEQYF.

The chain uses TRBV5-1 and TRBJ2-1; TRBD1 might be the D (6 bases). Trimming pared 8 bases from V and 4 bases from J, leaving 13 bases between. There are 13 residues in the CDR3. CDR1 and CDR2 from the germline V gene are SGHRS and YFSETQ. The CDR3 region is CASQVQGYNEQFF. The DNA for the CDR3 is TGCGCCAGTCAGGTCCAGGGGTACAATGAGCAGTTCTTC.

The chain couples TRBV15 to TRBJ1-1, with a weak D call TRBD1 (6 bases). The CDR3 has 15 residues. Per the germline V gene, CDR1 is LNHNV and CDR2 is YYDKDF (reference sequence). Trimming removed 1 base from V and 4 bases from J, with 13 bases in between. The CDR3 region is CATSRGDRRGTEAFF. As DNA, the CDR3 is TGTGCCACCAGCAGAGGAGACAGGCGAGGCACTGAAGCTTTCTTT.

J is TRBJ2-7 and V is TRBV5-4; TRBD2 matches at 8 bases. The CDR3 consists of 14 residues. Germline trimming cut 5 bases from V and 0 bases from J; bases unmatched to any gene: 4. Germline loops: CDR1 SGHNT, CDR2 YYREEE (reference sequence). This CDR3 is CASSIAGSSYEQYF. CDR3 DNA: TGTGCCAGCAGTATAGCGGGAAGCTCCTACGAGCAGTACTTC.

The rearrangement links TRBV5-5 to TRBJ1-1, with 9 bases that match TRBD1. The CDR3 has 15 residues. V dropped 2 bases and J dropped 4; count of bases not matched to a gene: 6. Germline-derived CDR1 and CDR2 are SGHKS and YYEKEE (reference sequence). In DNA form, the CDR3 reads TGTGCCAGCAGCTTCTCGGGACAGGGCTTCACTGAAGCTTTCTTT. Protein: CASSFSGQGFTEAFF.

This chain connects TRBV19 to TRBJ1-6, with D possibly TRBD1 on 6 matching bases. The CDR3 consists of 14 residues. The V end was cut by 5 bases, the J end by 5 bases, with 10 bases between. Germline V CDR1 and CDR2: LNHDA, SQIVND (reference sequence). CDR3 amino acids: CASSLRQDNSPLHF. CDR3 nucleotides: TGTGCCAGTAGTTTACGACAGGATAATTCACCCCTCCACTTT.